This T cell receptor (beta chain) emerged from a study of tumor-infiltrating lymphocytes in oesophageal squamous cell carcinoma. TCRdb reanalysed the PCR reads using MiXCR and keeps one entry per CDR3 protein. This repertoire shows some 13,000 distinct CDR3 sequences, around 53% found once; its top ten account for less than 55%. V gave up 4 bases and J gave up 3 bases; unmatched junction bases: 9. This CDR3 comprises 16 residues. CDR1 and CDR2 (germline): SGHVS, FNYEAQ. This receptor was identified in a female donor with esophageal squamous cell carcinoma. The gene calls are TRBV7-6 and TRBJ2-1; 7 bases are shared with TRBD2. The material sequenced was esophageal tumor tissue. CDR3 coding DNA: TGTGCCAGCAGCTCCGAGGGGACTATCCTCTACAATGAGCAGTTCTTC. It yields the protein CASSSEGTILYNEQFF.